Sequencing of this TCR beta chain was carried out in a study of T cells in tuberculosis listed by TCRdb under 2018. Background on the whole study: The study combined CD1B tetramers and high-throughput TCR immunosequencing to characterize T cells specific for the mycobacterial lipid antigen glucose monomycolate (GMM). A South African clinical cohort compared IGRA-negative adolescents, IGRA-positive adolescents with latent tuberculosis and adults with active tuberculosis, 9 to 11 per group. Overall study results and their limits: Clinical samples were selected based on the availability of cryopreserved specimens, with adults included as active tuberculosis cases and adolescents included as controls. Compared with IGRA-negative controls, TCR-alpha repertoires from active tuberculosis had smaller mean NN-distances to GMM-specific TCRs, which suggests that these TCRs underwent clonal expansion. Smaller NN-distances were partly driven by shorter CDR3-alpha lengths in active tuberculosis patients, and statistical significance was not reached for the TCR-beta difference. An accuracy of approximately 87% (AUROC more than 0.8) was reached by a classifier using the diverse GMM-specific repertoire, compared with about 65% accuracy when GEM motif frequencies were used.

Turning to this clone: It lacks a known antigen. No per-base quality is available; no much larger clone lies one base away.

The immunoSEQ multiplex PCR assay was used to generate TCR libraries, with TCR-beta and/or TCR-alpha/delta assays applied to each sample. The Illumina high-throughput platform was used to sequence the amplified TCR libraries. Per the source publication's procedure: Clustering and dimensionality reduction relied on pairwise TCRdist distances among GMM-specific receptors from T cells that were either sorted ex vivo or expanded in vitro. The score assigned to each clinical repertoire was mean NN-distance, meaning the average TCRdist to the nearest 10% of tetramer-positive reference sequences. GEM TCR motif frequency was calculated as the fraction of unique TCRs that matched known GEM sequences by V/J usage and CDR3 length. Active tuberculosis was classified by linear discriminant analysis with leave-one-out cross-validation, implemented in scikit-learn. TCRdb took this table from immuneACCESS and kept in-frame rearrangements with V and J called. Such tables lack part of the clones; where checked against another copy, unresolved V genes explain under half of the gap, and the rest is unexplained. The V and J calls and clone size come from that table; D and trimming were worked out from the DNA. The sample contains 29,000 or so clones, approximately 93% of them found a single time. Together, the top ten hold 4.9% of the sample.

At study entry, a tuberculin skin test and the QuantiFERON-TB GOLD In-Tube IGRA were used to screen adolescents for latent tuberculosis infection. Immunosequencing was performed on unsorted cryopreserved PBMC, with some 98,000 T cells per clinical donor covered on average. Eleven high schools in the Worcester region of the Western Cape, South Africa, served as enrollment sites for adolescents aged 12 to 18 years. Ten or so M. tuberculosis-infected and approximately ten uninfected adolescents were selected with matching for age and sex. PBMC from adolescents were isolated by density centrifugation from freshly drawn heparinized blood and were then cryopreserved. The CDR3 numbers 15 residues from cysteine through phenylalanine. The kept DNA is CDR3 alone, 45 bases in frame from the first base. As encoded in the germline V gene, CDR1 is LGHNA while CDR2 is YSLEER. The V end loses 4 bases and the J end loses 4 bases, and a stretch of 16 bases separates them.

Recombination connected TRBV4-3 to TRBJ1-1; no confident D gene assignment can be made. The receptor was isolated from a donor aged 10-29 years with latent tuberculosis or without tuberculosis infection. Sequenced: PBMCs. CDR3 protein: CASSRLPGFGTEAFF. Here is the DNA: TGCGCCAGCAGCCGTCTTCCGGGGTTCGGCACTGAAGCTTTCTTT.